These 3 T cell receptor beta chains share one sample of origin, sequenced in a study of control samples from healthy donors and cancer patients. Generated by immunoSEQ multiplex PCR, the TCRdb table keeps only in-frame clones and is missing some. This table holds about 89,000 clones, roughly nine tenths found once. The sample consisted of blood. The receptors come from a man younger than 45 in good health.

The V gene is TRBV18, the J gene TRBJ1-1; D possibly corresponds to TRBD1 (5 bases). Germline CDR1 reads KGHSH; CDR2 reads LQKENI. This CDR3 has 14 amino acids. V lost 8 bases and J 8 bases, leaving 21 bases between the germline ends. The CDR3 here is CASRIMGPFTEAFF. In DNA, the CDR3 is TGTGCCAGCCGAATTATGGGACCCTTCACCGAAGCTTTCTTT.

The V gene is TRBV30, the J gene TRBJ1-5, with 8 bases that match TRBD1. Germline V lookup: CDR1 GTSNPN, CDR2 SVGIG (reference sequence). The V gene end was trimmed by 6 bases and the J gene end by 0 bases; junction bases not matched to a gene: 1. This CDR3 region has 13 residues. Here the CDR3 reads CACGQGSNQPQHF. CDR3 nucleotides: TGTGCCTGCGGACAGGGTAGCAATCAGCCCCAGCATTTT.

V and J are TRBV6-1 and TRBJ1-2, with D uncertain. V lost 1 base and J lost 5, with 11 bases in between. The CDR3 runs to 14 residues. Germline CDR1 reads MNHNS; CDR2 reads SASEGT. The CDR3 nucleotides read TGTGCCAGCAGTGAAGGGGTCAGAACATATGGCTACACCTTC. Translated: CASSEGVRTYGYTF.